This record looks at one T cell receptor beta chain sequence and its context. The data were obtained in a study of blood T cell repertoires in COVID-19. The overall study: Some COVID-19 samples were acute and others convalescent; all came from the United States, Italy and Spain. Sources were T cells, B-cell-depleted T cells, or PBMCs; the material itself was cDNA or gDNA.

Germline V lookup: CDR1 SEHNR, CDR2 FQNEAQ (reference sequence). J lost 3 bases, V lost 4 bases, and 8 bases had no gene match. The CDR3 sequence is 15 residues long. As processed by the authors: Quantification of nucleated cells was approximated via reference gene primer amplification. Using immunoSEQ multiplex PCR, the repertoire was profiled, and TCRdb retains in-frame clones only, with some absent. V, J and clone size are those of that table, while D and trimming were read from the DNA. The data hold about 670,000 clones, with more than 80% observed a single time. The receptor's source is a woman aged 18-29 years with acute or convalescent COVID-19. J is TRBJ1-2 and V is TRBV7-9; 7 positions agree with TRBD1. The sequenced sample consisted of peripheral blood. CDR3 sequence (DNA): TGTGCCAGCAGCTCTCAGACAGGGCTTGACTATGGCTACACCTTC. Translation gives CASSSQTGLDYGYTF.